The 13 T cell receptor beta chains given below trace back to one sample, sequenced in a study of a mutant IDH1 vaccine in newly diagnosed glioma. The assay was immunoSEQ multiplex PCR, and TCRdb's table has in-frame clones only and misses some. This sample has approximately 50,000 clones; around 89% occur once, and the top ten carry approximately 5.1%. Specified time point: week 35, safety follow-up. Vaccination comprised doses that each held 300 ug of mutant IDH1 20-mer peptide, plus topical imiquimod. Antigens for these TCRs are unknown. The source material was PBMCs, sampled from a glioma patient whose treatment included an IDH1 peptide vaccine. The source of these receptors is a woman in her forties with glioma.

The chain joins TRBV4-2 to TRBJ2-5; the D gene could be TRBD1 or TRBD2 (5 bases each). Germline V lookup: CDR1 LGHNA, CDR2 YNFKEQ. Deletions cut 1 base from V and 2 bases from J, with 8 bases between. The CDR3 sequence is 14 residues long. The CDR3 loop reads CASSQGGEQETQYF. The CDR3 DNA follows: TGTGCCAGCAGCCAAGGAGGGGAACAAGAGACCCAGTACTTC.

The V call is TRBV2, the J call TRBJ1-1, with 8 bases lining up with TRBD1. The CDR3 covers 18 residues. After removal of 0 bases from V and 1 base from J, the junction contained 10 bases not matched to a gene. CDR1 and CDR2 (germline): SNHLY, FYNNEI. CDR3 in DNA: TGTGCCAGCAGTGAAGCGGGACAGGTTGTAGGAGGGAACACTGAAGCTTTCTTT. Translated, it gives CASSEAGQVVGGNTEAFF.

The J gene is TRBJ1-5, the V gene TRBV6-6; D remains ambiguous. The CDR3 runs to 13 residues. Looked up from germline, CDR1 is MNHNY and CDR2 is SVGAGI (reference sequence). Trimming took off 8 bases at V and 9 bases at J, with 17 bases between the two ends. The CDR3 DNA reads as TGTGCCAGCTTATACAGTGTAGGTTCGCCCCAGCATTTT. This gives the protein CASLYSVGSPQHF.

This chain joins TRBV5-6 and TRBJ2-7; TRBD1 is a possible D gene (5 bases). CDR1 and CDR2 (germline): SGHDT, YYEEEE. This CDR3 is 15 amino acids long. V was cut by 2 bases and J by 3 bases, with 15 bases left in between. CDR3 residues: CASSFRSAGIYEQYF. The CDR3 DNA reads TGTGCCAGCAGCTTCCGCTCGGCAGGGATCTACGAGCAGTACTTC.

The CDR3 region is CASSPKRDQPQHF. The CDR3, as DNA: TGTGCCAGCAGCCCTAAACGAGATCAGCCCCAGCATTTT. This sequence joins TRBV7-2 and TRBJ1-5; no clear D gene. Germline V gene sequence: CDR1 SGHTA, CDR2 FQGNSA. Trimming took off 5 bases at V and 5 bases at J, with 10 bases between the two ends. The CDR3 runs to 13 residues.

The V call is TRBV7-2, the J call TRBJ1-2, with D perhaps matching TRBD1 (5 bases). The CDR3 has 14 amino acids. Germline CDR1 reads SGHTA; CDR2 reads FQGNSA. V lost 5 bases, J lost 8 bases, and 18 bases lay in between. The chain's CDR3 is CASSPESGARGYTF. The CDR3 DNA reads as TGTGCCAGCAGCCCCGAGTCTGGGGCGCGGGGCTACACCTTC.

The chain is built from TRBV10-3 and TRBJ2-7, with 11 bases lining up with TRBD2. Germline V CDR1 and CDR2: ENHRY, SYGVKD. V lost 9 bases and J lost 0; bases outside the gene matches: 13. The length of the CDR3 is 17 residues. The CDR3 nucleotides read TGTGCCATTGCGGACCGGACCGGGACTAGCGGCTCCTACGAGCAGTACTTC. Its protein is CAIADRTGTSGSYEQYF.

The rearrangement links TRBV28 to TRBJ2-7; D is undetermined. Trimming cost V 4 bases and J 0 bases, with 7 bases left between them. CDR1 MDHEN and CDR2 SYDVKM come from the germline V gene. The CDR3 length is 13 residues. The CDR3 DNA follows: TGTGCCAGCAGTTACGGGCTCTCCTACGAGCAGTACTTC. As protein: CASSYGLSYEQYF.

The rearrangement joins TRBV27 to TRBJ2-7, with 7 bases lining up with TRBD2. The J segment lost 2 bases and the V segment lost 5 bases, leaving 6 bases of the junction unmatched. CDR1 is MNHEY, CDR2 SMNVEV, per germline (reference sequence). The CDR3 covers 14 residues. CDR3 region: CASSTAGFAYEQYF. In DNA, the CDR3 is TGTGCCAGCAGTACAGCGGGATTCGCCTACGAGCAGTACTTC.

The V call is TRBV20-1, the J call TRBJ1-1; D not resolved. This CDR3 is 11 amino acids long. V was shortened by 5 bases and J by 3 bases, with 7 bases between the two germline ends. The germline V gene encodes CDR1 DFQATT and CDR2 SNEGSKA (reference sequence). CDR3 protein: CSAPVHTEAFF. The CDR3 region has the DNA TGCAGTGCTCCGGTCCACACTGAAGCTTTCTTT.

This clone was observed a few times. V is TRBV7-9 and J is TRBJ2-1; TRBD2 agrees at 11 bases. From germline, CDR1 is SEHNR and CDR2 FQNEAQ (reference sequence). The CDR3 runs to 15 residues. Germline trimming cut 5 bases from V and 6 bases from J; bases unmatched to any gene: 6. CDR3 nucleotides: TGTGCCAGCAGCGAAACTAGCGGGAGAACCAATGAGCAGTTCTTC. Its translation: CASSETSGRTNEQFF.

This clone was recorded a few times. The gene calls are TRBV19 and TRBJ1-1; 8 bases are a match to TRBD1. J lost 7 bases, V lost 6 bases, and 13 bases had no gene match. Germline V gene sequence: CDR1 LNHDA, CDR2 SQIVND (reference sequence). The CDR3 has 15 residues. The CDR3 spells CASRKLGTGDHEAFF. The CDR3 DNA is TGTGCCAGTAGGAAATTAGGGACAGGAGACCATGAAGCTTTCTTT.

This chain connects TRBV18 to TRBJ2-5; tentative D call: TRBD1 (6 bases). The V end was cut by 2 bases, the J end by 2 bases, with 12 bases between. The CDR3 consists of 15 residues. Germline V gene sequence: CDR1 KGHSH, CDR2 LQKENI. The CDR3 bases are TGTGCCAGCTCACCAATCAGGGGACCACAAGAGACCCAGTACTTC. It encodes CASSPIRGPQETQYF.